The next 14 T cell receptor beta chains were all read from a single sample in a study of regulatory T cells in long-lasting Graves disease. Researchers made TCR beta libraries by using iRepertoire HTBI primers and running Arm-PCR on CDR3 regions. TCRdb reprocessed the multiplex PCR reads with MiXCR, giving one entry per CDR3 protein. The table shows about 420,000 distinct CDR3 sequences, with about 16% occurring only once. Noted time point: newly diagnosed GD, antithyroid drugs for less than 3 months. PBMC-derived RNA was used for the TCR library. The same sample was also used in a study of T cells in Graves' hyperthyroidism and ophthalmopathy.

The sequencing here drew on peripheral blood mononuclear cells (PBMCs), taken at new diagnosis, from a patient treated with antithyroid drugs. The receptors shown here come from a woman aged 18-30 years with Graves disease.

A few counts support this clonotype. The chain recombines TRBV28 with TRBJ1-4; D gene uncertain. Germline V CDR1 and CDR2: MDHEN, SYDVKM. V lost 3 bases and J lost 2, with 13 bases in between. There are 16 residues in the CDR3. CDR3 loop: CASSFRMPSTNEKLFF. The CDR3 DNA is TGTGCCAGCAGTTTTCGGATGCCATCGACTAATGAAAAACTGTTTTTT.

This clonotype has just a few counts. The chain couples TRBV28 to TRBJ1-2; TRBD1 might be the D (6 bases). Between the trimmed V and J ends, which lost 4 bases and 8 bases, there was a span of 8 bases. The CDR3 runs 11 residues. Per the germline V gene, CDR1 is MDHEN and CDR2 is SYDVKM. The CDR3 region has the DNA TGTGCCAGCAGTTCAGGGGTCGGCTACACCTTC. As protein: CASSSGVGYTF.

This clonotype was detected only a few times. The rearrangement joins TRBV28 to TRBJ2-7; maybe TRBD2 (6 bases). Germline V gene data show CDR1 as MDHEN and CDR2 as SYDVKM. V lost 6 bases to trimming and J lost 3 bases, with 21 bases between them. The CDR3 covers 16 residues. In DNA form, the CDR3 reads TGTGCCAGCAGCCGGATTGAATCGCGGGGAATCTACGAGCAGTACTTC. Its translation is CASSRIESRGIYEQYF.

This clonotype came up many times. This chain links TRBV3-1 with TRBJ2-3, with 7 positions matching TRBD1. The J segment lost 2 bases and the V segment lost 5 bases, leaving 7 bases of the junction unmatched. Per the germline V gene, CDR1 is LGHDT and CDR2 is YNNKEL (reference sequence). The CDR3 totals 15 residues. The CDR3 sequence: CASSLRQGNTDTQYF. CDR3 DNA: TGTGCCAGCAGCTTACGACAGGGAAACACAGATACGCAGTATTTT.

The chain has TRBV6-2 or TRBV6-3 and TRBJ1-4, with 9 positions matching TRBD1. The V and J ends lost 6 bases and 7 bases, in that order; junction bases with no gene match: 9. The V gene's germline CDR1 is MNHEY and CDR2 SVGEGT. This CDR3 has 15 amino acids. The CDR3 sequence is CASRAPGQGIEKLFF. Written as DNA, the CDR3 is TGTGCCAGCAGGGCACCGGGACAGGGAATTGAAAAACTGTTTTTT.

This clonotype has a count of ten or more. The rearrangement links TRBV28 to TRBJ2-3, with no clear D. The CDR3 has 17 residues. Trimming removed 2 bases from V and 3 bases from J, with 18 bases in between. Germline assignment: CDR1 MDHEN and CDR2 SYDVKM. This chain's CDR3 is CASSLGGVSVRTDTQYF. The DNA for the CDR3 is TGTGCCAGCAGTTTAGGTGGAGTGTCTGTCCGAACAGATACGCAGTATTTT.

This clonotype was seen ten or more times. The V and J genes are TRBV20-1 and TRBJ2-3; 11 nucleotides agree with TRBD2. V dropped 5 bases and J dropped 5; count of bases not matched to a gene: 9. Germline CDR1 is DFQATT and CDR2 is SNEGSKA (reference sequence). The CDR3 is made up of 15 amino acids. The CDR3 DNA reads TGCAGTGCTTCGCAACTAGCGGGAGTGGGAGATACGCAGTATTTT. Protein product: CSASQLAGVGDTQYF.

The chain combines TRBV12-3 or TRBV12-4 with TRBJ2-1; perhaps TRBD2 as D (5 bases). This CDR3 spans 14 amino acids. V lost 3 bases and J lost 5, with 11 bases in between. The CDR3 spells CASSFGDPNNEQFF. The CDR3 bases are TGTGCCAGCAGTTTCGGGGATCCCAACAATGAGCAGTTCTTC.

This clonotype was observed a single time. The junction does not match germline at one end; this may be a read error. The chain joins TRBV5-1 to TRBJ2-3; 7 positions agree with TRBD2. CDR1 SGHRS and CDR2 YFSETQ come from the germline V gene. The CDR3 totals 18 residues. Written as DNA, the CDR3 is TGCGCCAGCAGCTTGAGGCCTAGCGGAGCAACTAGCACAGATGCGCAGTATTTT. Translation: CASSLRPSGATSTDAQYF.

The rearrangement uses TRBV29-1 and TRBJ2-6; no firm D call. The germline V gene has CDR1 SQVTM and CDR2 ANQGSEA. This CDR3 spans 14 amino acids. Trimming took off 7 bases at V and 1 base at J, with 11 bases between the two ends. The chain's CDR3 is CSAVGVSGANVLTF. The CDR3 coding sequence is TGCAGCGCCGTGGGCGTTTCTGGGGCCAACGTCCTGACTTTC. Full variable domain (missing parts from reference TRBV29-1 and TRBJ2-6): SAVISQKPSRDICQRGTSLTIQCQVDSQVTMMFWYRQQPGQSLTLIATANQGSEATYESGFVIDKFPISRPNLTFSTLTVSNMSPEDSSIYLCSAVGVSGANVLTFGAGSRLTVL.

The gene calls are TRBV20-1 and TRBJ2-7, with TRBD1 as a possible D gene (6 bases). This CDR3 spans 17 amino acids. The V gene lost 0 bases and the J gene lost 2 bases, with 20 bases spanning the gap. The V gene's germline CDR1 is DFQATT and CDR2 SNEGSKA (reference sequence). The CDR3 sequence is CSARDLRGTRVTYEQYF. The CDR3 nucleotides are TGCAGTGCTAGAGATCTACGTGGGACACGGGTCACCTACGAGCAGTACTTC.

CDR3 in DNA: TGCAGCGTTGAAAAACCCCCGAACTATGGCTACACCTTC. This translates into CSVEKPPNYGYTF. The rearrangement uses TRBV29-1 and TRBJ1-2; D uncertain. The V and J ends lost 2 bases and 2 bases respectively, with 9 bases between them. This CDR3 spans 13 amino acids. Germline V lookup: CDR1 SQVTM, CDR2 ANQGSEA.

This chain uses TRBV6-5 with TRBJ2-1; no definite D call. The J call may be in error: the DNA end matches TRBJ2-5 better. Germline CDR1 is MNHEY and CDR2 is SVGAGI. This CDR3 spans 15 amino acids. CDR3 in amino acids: CASSYSSSDLETQYF. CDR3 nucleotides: TGTGCCAGCAGTTACTCGTCCAGCGACTTAGAGACCCAGTACTTC.

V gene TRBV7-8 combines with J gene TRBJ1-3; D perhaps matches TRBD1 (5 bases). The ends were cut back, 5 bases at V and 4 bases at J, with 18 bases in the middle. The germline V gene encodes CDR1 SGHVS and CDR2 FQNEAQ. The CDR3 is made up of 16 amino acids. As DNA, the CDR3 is TGTGCCAGCAGCCCGGGTTTCGGGGGATCCGGAAACACCATATATTTT. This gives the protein CASSPGFGGSGNTIYF. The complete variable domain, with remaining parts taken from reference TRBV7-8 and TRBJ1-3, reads GAGVSQSPRYKVAKRGQDVALRCDPISGHVSLFWYQQALGQGPEFLTYFQNEAQLDKSGLPSDRFFAERPEGSVSTLKIQRTQQEDSAVYLCASSPGFGGSGNTIYFGEGSWLTVV.